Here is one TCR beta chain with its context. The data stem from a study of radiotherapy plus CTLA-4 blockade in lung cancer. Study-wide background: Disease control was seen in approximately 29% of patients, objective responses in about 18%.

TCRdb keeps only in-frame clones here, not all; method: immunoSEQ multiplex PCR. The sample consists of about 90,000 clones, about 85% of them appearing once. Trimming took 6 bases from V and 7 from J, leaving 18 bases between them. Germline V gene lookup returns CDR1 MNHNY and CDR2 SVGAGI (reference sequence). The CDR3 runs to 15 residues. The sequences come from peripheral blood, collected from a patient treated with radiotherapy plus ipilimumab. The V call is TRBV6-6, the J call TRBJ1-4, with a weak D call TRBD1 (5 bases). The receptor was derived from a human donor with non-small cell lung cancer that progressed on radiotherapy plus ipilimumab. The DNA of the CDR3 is TGTGCCAGCAGCCCCTCGTTGGGGGGTTCTGAAAAACTGTTTTTT. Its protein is CASSPSLGGSEKLFF.